The TCR beta chain described here comes from a study of T cell responses to AZD1222 COVID-19 vaccine. Trimming left V 3 bases short and J 4 bases short, with 18 bases between. Germline lookup yields CDR1 MNHEY and CDR2 SVGEGT. This CDR3 has 16 residues. Of note for this clone: No antigen is known for it.

Study-wide results and limits: Reports indicate that nearly half of spike-specific TCRs are directed at unmutated variant regions. Only a handful of AZD1222 recipients, roughly six in all, had baseline seropositivity. Dominant at 160-218 and 743-854, vaccine-associated CD4 TCRs also spanned spike.

TCRdb's table, derived via immunoSEQ multiplex PCR, lists solely in-frame clones and lacks some. The sample holds 120,000 to 150,000 clones, about 91% seen once. V gene TRBV6-2 or TRBV6-3 combines with J gene TRBJ1-2, with D possibly TRBD1 on 5 matching bases. The sequence derives from an adult in good health. The source was peripheral blood, collected on day 0 of AZD1222 vaccination. CDR3 DNA: TGTGCCAGCAGTTATGGTAATGCAGGGATCACCTATGGCTACACCTTC. Translated, it gives CASSYGNAGITYGYTF.